The entry that follows covers one T cell receptor beta chain sequence. The antigen remains undetermined. The sample comes from a study of cytomegalovirus exposure and HLA in healthy donors. PCR was performed using 60 Vbeta and 13 Jbeta primers. Profiling relied on immunoSEQ multiplex PCR, and the TCRdb table lists in-frame clones only, not all of them. Among under 200,000 clones, around four fifths were seen once, and the ten largest hold 1%. Trimming left V 2 bases short and J 0 bases short, with 14 bases between. The CDR3 is 17 amino acids. Germline CDR1 is SGHDN and CDR2 is FVKESK. Findings of the study overall: As immune exposure information, only CMV serostatus was available. Sequencing probably produced one cluster of sequence variants that were highly shared. On later analysis, the bulk of CMV-associated TCR beta chains appeared to be HLA-restricted.

The TCR originated in a woman between 45 and 65 years old in good health and CMV-seropositive. This chain links TRBV14 with TRBJ2-4; perhaps TRBD1 as D (6 bases). The sequencing input was PBMCs. The CDR3 DNA follows: TGTGCCAGCAGCCAATTGACAGGAGCTCTAGCCAAAAACATTCAGTACTTC. Amino acids: CASSQLTGALAKNIQYF.